Following are 2 T cell receptor beta chains from one sample sequenced in a study of cytotoxic CD8 clonotypes in ibrutinib-treated CLL. Assay: immunoSEQ multiplex PCR; the TCRdb copy retains only in-frame clones and omits some. The table has about 160,000 clones, approximately 80% seen once; the top ten hold roughly 4.5%. Source: PBMCs, taken after 24 months of ibrutinib treatment. These receptors came from a human donor with chronic lymphocytic leukemia.

The chain's CDR3 is CSVEVWGLQYF. CDR3 bases: TGCAGCGTTGAAGTTTGGGGACTCCAGTACTTC. The chain has TRBV29-1 and TRBJ2-5; weak D call: TRBD2 (6 bases). The CDR3 sequence is 11 residues long. V shed 1 base and J shed 10 bases, with 10 bases lying between them. Germline CDR1 is SQVTM and CDR2 is ANQGSEA.

V is TRBV7-2 and J is TRBJ1-1; D is uncertain. This CDR3 is built from 16 residues. CDR1 is SGHTA, CDR2 FQGNSA, per germline. V lost 5 bases and J lost 3, with 19 bases in between. Here the CDR3 reads CASSLEATFLDTEAFF. CDR3 in DNA: TGTGCCAGCAGCCTGGAGGCGACCTTTTTGGACACTGAAGCTTTCTTT.